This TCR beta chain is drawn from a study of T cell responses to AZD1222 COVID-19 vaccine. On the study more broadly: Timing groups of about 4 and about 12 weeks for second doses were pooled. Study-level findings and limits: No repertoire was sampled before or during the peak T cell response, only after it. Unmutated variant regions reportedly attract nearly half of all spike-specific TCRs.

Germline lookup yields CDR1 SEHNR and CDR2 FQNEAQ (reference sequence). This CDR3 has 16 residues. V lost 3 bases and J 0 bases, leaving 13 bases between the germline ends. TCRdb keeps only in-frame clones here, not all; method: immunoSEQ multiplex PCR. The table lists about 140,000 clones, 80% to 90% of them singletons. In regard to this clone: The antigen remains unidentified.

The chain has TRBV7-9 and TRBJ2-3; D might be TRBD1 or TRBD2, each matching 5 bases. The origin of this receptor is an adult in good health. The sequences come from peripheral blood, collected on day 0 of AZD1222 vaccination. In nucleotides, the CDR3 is TGTGCCAGCAGCTTCGTGTATGGGGGAAGCACAGATACGCAGTATTTT. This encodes CASSFVYGGSTDTQYF.